This T cell receptor beta chain was retrieved from a study of T cell clonality in common variable immunodeficiency. Here immunoSEQ multiplex PCR was the method, and the copy in TCRdb shows in-frame clones only, minus some. This repertoire holds 50,000 to 65,000 clones, and none appear only once. J was trimmed by 1 base and V by 6 bases; bases with no gene match: 4. The CDR3 extends over 14 amino acids. Germline V gene data show CDR1 as LNHDA and CDR2 as SQIVND (reference sequence). This clone was seen repeatedly, ten times or more. The read comes to an end 3 residues before the CDR3 does, leaving the germline J gene to fill in the end.

The receptor's source is a person aged 18 to 70 in good health. V gene TRBV19 combines with J gene TRBJ1-1; TRBD1 aligns across 8 bases. The sequenced sample consisted of peripheral blood mononuclear cells. Partial CDR3 DNA: TGTGCCAGTAGCAGGACAGGGCAGAACACTGAA. This translates into CASSRTGQNTE. The entire CDR3 protein reads CASSRTGQNTEAFF.